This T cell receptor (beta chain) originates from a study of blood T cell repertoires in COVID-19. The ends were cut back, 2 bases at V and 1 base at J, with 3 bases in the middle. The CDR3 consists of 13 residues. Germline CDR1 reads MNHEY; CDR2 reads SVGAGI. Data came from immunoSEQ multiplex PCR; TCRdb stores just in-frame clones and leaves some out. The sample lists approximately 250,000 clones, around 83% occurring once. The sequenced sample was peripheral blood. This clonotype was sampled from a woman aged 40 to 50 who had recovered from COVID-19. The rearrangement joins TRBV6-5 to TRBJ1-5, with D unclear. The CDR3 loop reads CASSYVSNQPQHF. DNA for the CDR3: TGTGCCAGCAGTTACGTAAGCAATCAGCCCCAGCATTTT.